This TCR beta chain was retrieved from a study of PD-1 blockade in classical Hodgkin lymphoma. The study's findings and limits: While CD8+ TCR diversity did not rise significantly by C4D1, CD4+ TCR diversity did.

With no exception, relapse followed autologous stem cell transplantation in all patients, and brentuximab vedotin exposure varied. A note on this clone: Its antigen is still unknown.

Here immunoSEQ multiplex PCR was the method, and the copy in TCRdb shows in-frame clones only, minus some. The data show about 97,000 clones, over 70% seen once. Trimming took 7 bases from V and 6 from J; bases not matched to a gene: 9. The CDR3 length is 14 residues. Germline assignment: CDR1 MNHEY and CDR2 SVGAGI. The source of this sequence is a human donor with classical Hodgkin lymphoma. The gene calls are TRBV6-5 and TRBJ1-5, with TRBD1 matching over 7 bases. The sequenced sample was peripheral blood mononuclear cells (PBMCs), obtained at baseline. The CDR3 loop reads CASTPTGKGQPQHF. CDR3 DNA sequence: TGTGCCAGCACCCCGACAGGGAAGGGTCAGCCCCAGCATTTT.